This TCR beta chain was retrieved from a study of T cells in Graves' hyperthyroidism and ophthalmopathy. Findings and caveats of the study: In the blood, most expanded thyroid clonotypes above 0.001 appeared as well.

This clonotype has more than one count but fewer than ten. The antigen remains undetermined. TCR beta CDR3 region amplification was performed from RNA transcripts. The HTBI set primed first-round TCR CDR3 RT-PCR. A single record per CDR3 protein comes from TCRdb applying MiXCR to the multiplex PCR reads. This sample has fewer than 450,000 distinct CDR3 sequences, with approximately 18% found just once. With V trimmed by 2 bases and J by 3 bases, 9 bases remained unmatched. CDR1 is SGHRS and CDR2 is YFSETQ in the germline V gene. This CDR3 has 16 amino acids. V usage is TRBV5-1 and J usage is TRBJ2-5; the match to TRBD2 covers 8 bases. This TCR was recovered from a woman in her 30s with Graves' hyperthyroidism that later progressed to Graves' ophthalmopathy. Sequencing input: blood. In nucleotides, the CDR3 is TGCGCCAGCAGCTTACCGGGACTAGGTGGGGAAGAGACCCAGTACTTC. Translating it yields CASSLPGLGGEETQYF.